These 26 T cell receptor beta chains came from one sample sequenced in a study of cytomegalovirus exposure and HLA in healthy donors. 60 Vbeta and 13 Jbeta primers were used in PCR. The repertoire was sequenced with immunoSEQ multiplex PCR; TCRdb's copy has only in-frame clones and lacks some. This table holds roughly 98,000 clones, roughly 74% found once. Material for sequencing was PBMCs. The origin of the receptors is a woman aged 65 to 85 in good health and CMV-seropositive.

The chain links TRBV19 to TRBJ2-5; a weak D match, TRBD1 (5 bases). The germline V gene encodes CDR1 LNHDA and CDR2 SQIVND (reference sequence). The CDR3 covers 12 residues. V dropped 7 bases and J dropped 3 bases, with 9 bases sitting between them. The CDR3 here is CASKTDEETQYF. CDR3 DNA sequence: TGTGCCAGTAAGACAGATGAAGAGACCCAGTACTTC. The full variable domain, rest sourced from reference TRBV19 and TRBJ2-5, is DGGITQSPKYLFRKEGQNVTLSCEQNLNHDAMYWYRQDPGQGLRLIYYSQIVNDFQKGDIAEGYSVSREKKESFPLTVTSAQKNPTAFYLCASKTDEETQYFGPGTRLLVL.

This chain links TRBV7-3 with TRBJ2-3; D call uncertain. Germline CDR1 is SGHTA and CDR2 is FQGTGA. This CDR3 spans 16 amino acids. V dropped 0 bases and J dropped 4 bases, with 14 bases sitting between them. CDR3 region: CASSLTSSRGPDTQYF. The DNA of the CDR3 is TGTGCCAGCAGCTTAACGTCCTCTCGCGGCCCAGATACGCAGTATTTT.

This chain connects TRBV7-2 to TRBJ2-1, with 12 bases lining up with TRBD2. The CDR3 extends over 14 amino acids. Trimming removed 6 bases from V and 6 bases from J; junction bases left unmatched: 3. Germline CDR1 reads SGHTA; CDR2 reads FQGNSA. Here the CDR3 reads CASRGLAGSNEQFF. In DNA form, the CDR3 reads TGTGCCAGCAGAGGACTAGCGGGAAGCAATGAGCAGTTCTTC.

The chain carries TRBV10-3 and TRBJ1-5, with D perhaps matching TRBD1 (5 bases). CDR1 is ENHRY and CDR2 is SYGVKD in the germline V gene. V was shortened by 7 bases and J by 2 bases, with 9 bases between the two germline ends. The CDR3 covers 13 residues. CDR3: CAIKGQGNQPQHF. The CDR3 nucleotides read TGTGCCATCAAGGGGCAGGGCAATCAGCCCCAGCATTTT.

The chain uses TRBV4-3 and TRBJ2-3; a weak D match, TRBD1 (6 bases). Trimming pared 5 bases from V and 1 base from J, leaving 13 bases between. Per the germline V gene, CDR1 is LGHNA and CDR2 is YSLEER. There are 15 residues in the CDR3. The CDR3 DNA reads as TGCGCCAGCAGCAAGACCCGGACAGGCACAGATACGCAGTATTTT. This gives the protein CASSKTRTGTDTQYF.

The rearrangement links TRBV6-1 to TRBJ2-3, with 9 nucleotides matching TRBD2. CDR3 length equals 17 residues. Germline CDR1 reads MNHNS; CDR2 reads SASEGT. V shed 1 base and J 3 bases; nucleotides not matched to a gene: 8. CDR3 protein: CASSEVGKRGATDTQYF. CDR3 sequence (DNA): TGTGCCAGCAGTGAAGTCGGGAAGCGGGGGGCTACAGATACGCAGTATTTT.

The chain uses TRBV19 and TRBJ2-1; tentative D call: TRBD1 (6 bases). This CDR3 region has 12 residues. In germline, CDR1 is LNHDA, CDR2 SQIVND (reference sequence). V was pared by 9 bases and J by 6 bases, with 12 bases between. This CDR3 reads CASRQGPNEQFF. The CDR3 DNA sequence: TGTGCCAGCCGGCAGGGGCCCAATGAGCAGTTCTTC.

This rearrangement joins TRBV29-1 to TRBJ1-6; a weak D match, TRBD1 (5 bases). The germline V and J ends were trimmed by 6 bases and 10 bases, with 16 bases remaining between them. Germline-derived CDR1 and CDR2 are SQVTM and ANQGSEA. This CDR3 comprises 13 residues. The CDR3 DNA is TGCAGCGTGCGGGCCAGGGAGGGATCACCCCTCCACTTT. This sequence encodes CSVRAREGSPLHF.

The V gene is TRBV28, the J gene TRBJ1-3, with TRBD1 as a possible D gene (5 bases). Germline V CDR1 and CDR2: MDHEN, SYDVKM. CDR3 size: 17 residues. The V end lost 6 bases, the J end lost 2 bases, and 20 bases lay between the germline ends. CDR3 coding DNA: TGTGCCAGCAGGCCTGCGGGACCCCCAGGACCTGGAAACACCATATATTTT. It specifies CASRPAGPPGPGNTIYF. Using reference TRBV28 and TRBJ1-3 for the parts outside the CDR3, the full variable domain is DVKVTQSSRYLVKRTGEKVFLECVQDMDHENMFWYRQDPGLGLRLIYFSYDVKMKEKGDIPEGYSVSREKKERFSLILESASTNQTSMYLCASRPAGPPGPGNTIYFGEGSWLTVV.

The V gene is TRBV5-3, the J gene TRBJ1-1, with D possibly being TRBD1 (6 bases). TRBV5-3 is an ORF, and what it does is uncertain. The CDR3 sequence is 13 residues long. Trimming removed 4 bases at V and 5 bases at J, with 12 bases between. The CDR3 DNA follows: TGTGCCAGAAGCGAAGCAGGGGAAACTGAAGCTTTCTTT. Its protein is CARSEAGETEAFF.

V usage is TRBV18 and J usage is TRBJ2-7; 11 bases align to TRBD1. This CDR3 comprises 13 residues. Looked up from germline, CDR1 is KGHSH and CDR2 is LQKENI. V was pared by 4 bases and J by 7 bases, with 3 bases of the junction left unmatched. CDR3 region: CASSLGTGGEQYF. Here the CDR3 DNA reads TGTGCCAGCTCACTAGGGACAGGGGGGGAGCAGTACTTC.

This clone was detected only once. The chain carries TRBV4-2 and TRBJ1-1, with TRBD1 identical over 9 bases. V trimming: 2 bases; J trimming: 10 bases; junction bases outside the gene matches: 5. The CDR3 consists of 13 residues. The germline CDR1 and CDR2 sequences are LGHNA and YNFKEQ. The CDR3 nucleotides read TGTGCCAGCAGCCAAAGGGCGACAGGGGGAGCTTTCTTT. Its protein product is CASSQRATGGAFF.

The chain links TRBV10-3 to TRBJ2-3; no reliable D call. The CDR3 runs 15 residues. The germline CDR1 and CDR2 sequences are ENHRY and SYGVKD. Deletions cut 3 bases from V and 0 bases from J, with 10 bases between. The DNA for the CDR3 is TGTGCCATCAGTGAAGGAACAGAGAGCACAGATACGCAGTATTTT. Its translation: CAISEGTESTDTQYF.

J is TRBJ2-7 and V is TRBV6-5; 8 nucleotides align to TRBD1. V gave up 0 bases and J gave up 3 bases; unmatched junction bases: 4. CDR1 and CDR2 (germline): MNHEY, SVGAGI. This CDR3 region has 15 residues. CDR3 residues: CASSYSGTGVYEQYF. CDR3 DNA: TGTGCCAGCAGTTACTCCGGGACAGGAGTCTACGAGCAGTACTTC.

This chain uses TRBV19 with TRBJ2-2, with D possibly TRBD1 on 5 matching bases. CDR1 and CDR2 (germline): LNHDA, SQIVND (reference sequence). Deletions cut 6 bases from V and 3 bases from J, with 23 bases between. This CDR3 region has 18 residues. CDR3 residues: CASSLYGAPSVDTGELFF. CDR3 DNA sequence: TGTGCCAGTAGCCTCTATGGGGCACCCTCTGTAGACACCGGGGAGCTGTTTTTT. Variable domain in full (rest from reference TRBV19 and TRBJ2-2): DGGITQSPKYLFRKEGQNVTLSCEQNLNHDAMYWYRQDPGQGLRLIYYSQIVNDFQKGDIAEGYSVSREKKESFPLTVTSAQKNPTAFYLCASSLYGAPSVDTGELFFGEGSRLTVL.

The rearrangement links TRBV6-5 to TRBJ1-2; 11 bases are a match to TRBD1. The J segment lost 4 bases and the V segment lost 6 bases, leaving 7 bases of the junction unmatched. The CDR3 spans 15 residues. CDR1 is MNHEY, CDR2 SVGAGI, per germline. The CDR3 coding sequence is TGTGCCAGCAGCGGACAGGGGGCGTATGGCTATGGCTACACCTTC. As protein: CASSGQGAYGYGYTF.

The J gene is TRBJ2-5, the V gene TRBV11-2; 7 nucleotides align to TRBD2. Unmatched junction bases numbered 7, after V lost 1 base and J lost 5 bases. The CDR3 is 15 amino acids. In germline, CDR1 is SGHAT, CDR2 FQNNGV. DNA for the CDR3: TGTGCCAGCAGCTTAGTTAGCGGGCTGGATGAGACCCAGTACTTC. This translates into CASSLVSGLDETQYF.

V is TRBV27 and J is TRBJ1-1; possibly TRBD1 for D (5 bases). Germline V gene lookup returns CDR1 MNHEY and CDR2 SMNVEV (reference sequence). The CDR3 runs to 17 residues. V lost 6 bases and J 1 base, leaving 21 bases between the germline ends. For the CDR3, the DNA is TGTGCCAGCAGCCTAAGGGGCGGGGACCGGGGGAACACTGAAGCTTTCTTT. As protein: CASSLRGGDRGNTEAFF.

Concerning this clone: The junction differs from germline at one of its ends, possibly a read error. The gene calls are TRBV7-9 and TRBJ1-1, with D perhaps TRBD1 (6 bases). Per the germline V gene, CDR1 is SEHNR and CDR2 is FQNEAQ (reference sequence). The CDR3 extends over 17 amino acids. CDR3 DNA: TGTTCCAGCAGCTTAGGTCTGAGGGGTAGGGGGAAAACTGAAGCTTTCTTT. Translating it yields CSSSLGLRGRGKTEAFF.

The chain combines TRBV7-9 with TRBJ1-1; TRBD1 might be the D (5 bases). The CDR3 covers 15 residues. Trimming cost V 3 bases and J 3 bases, with 14 bases left between them. Germline V CDR1 and CDR2: SEHNR, FQNEAQ (reference sequence). CDR3 protein: CASSFAGGWHTEAFF. The DNA for the CDR3 is TGTGCCAGCAGCTTCGCGGGGGGGTGGCACACTGAAGCTTTCTTT. The full variable domain, completed using reference TRBV7-9 and TRBJ1-1, is DTGVSQNPRHKITKRGQNVTFRCDPISEHNRLYWYRQTLGQGPEFLTYFQNEAQLEKSRLLSDRFSAERPKGSFSTLEIQRTEQGDSAMYLCASSFAGGWHTEAFFGQGTRLTVV.

The chain has TRBV7-2 and TRBJ2-7; D may be TRBD2 (6 bases). V lost 5 bases to trimming and J lost 7 bases, with 15 bases between them. This CDR3 spans 13 amino acids. Germline values: CDR1 SGHTA, CDR2 FQGNSA. This CDR3 reads CASSPRQAGEQYF. As DNA, the CDR3 is TGTGCCAGCAGCCCACGGCAGGCGGGGGAGCAGTACTTC.

V gene TRBV27 combines with J gene TRBJ2-3; tentatively, D is TRBD1 (5 bases). Trimming pared 6 bases from V and 4 bases from J, leaving 8 bases between. Germline V lookup: CDR1 MNHEY, CDR2 SMNVEV (reference sequence). The CDR3 loop spans 12 amino acids. Written as DNA, the CDR3 is TGTGCCAGCAGCCAGGGCGCAGATACGCAGTATTTT. This gives the protein CASSQGADTQYF.

The chain recombines TRBV4-2 with TRBJ1-5; the D is unclear. The length of the CDR3 is 15 residues. Germline CDR1 and CDR2: LGHNA and YNFKEQ. Trimming took 0 bases from V and 5 from J, leaving 11 bases between them. DNA for the CDR3: TGTGCCAGCAGCCAAGATTGGGGAGCGGATCAGCCCCAGCATTTT. It yields the protein CASSQDWGADQPQHF.

This chain connects TRBV21-1 to TRBJ2-1; the tabulated D call, TRBD2, remains unverified against the DNA. TRBV21-1 is listed as a pseudogene. The CDR3 length is 16 residues. The CDR3 loop is CASSPDLEGSYTEQFF. The CDR3 region has the DNA TGTGCCAGCAGCCCCGACCTGGAGGGCTCCTACACTGAGCAGTTCTTC.

This clone was seen a few times. The V gene is TRBV6-5, the J gene TRBJ1-5; a weak D match, TRBD1 (6 bases). V was clipped by 2 bases and J by 5 bases, with 10 bases between them. This CDR3 spans 14 amino acids. The germline V gene has CDR1 MNHEY and CDR2 SVGAGI. The DNA of the CDR3 is TGTGCCAGCAGTTACGGGGCAGGGGATCAGCCCCAGCATTTT. It yields the protein CASSYGAGDQPQHF.

The chain has TRBV5-4 and TRBJ1-3, with TRBD1 matching 7 bases. V trimming: 0 bases; J trimming: 0 bases; junction bases outside the gene matches: 9. The CDR3 has 18 residues. The germline V gene encodes CDR1 SGHNT and CDR2 YYREEE (reference sequence). In DNA, the CDR3 is TGTGCCAGCAGCTTGGCCCGCGACAGGGTGAGCTCTGGAAACACCATATATTTT. Its protein is CASSLARDRVSSGNTIYF.